This TCR beta chain came from a study of long-term antiretroviral therapy in people with HIV (dated by TCRdb to between 2021 and 2022). Turning to the overall study: The earliest samples were collected about a decade before the 2015 WHO recommendation for immediate ART, when ART was typically delayed until CD4 counts fell. A retrospective serial study tested whether ART initiation and durable HIV suppression were associated with changes in peripheral blood TRB repertoire composition and diversity. The cohort contributed over 150 cryopreserved PBMC samples from about 33 adults with confirmed HIV infection, collected serially over a mean of approximately six years (range 1-12). Among the 30 to 35 participants with HIV, eleven were female. No cross-contamination during QIAcube processing turned up in test extractions that ran a monoclonal T-cell line alongside 33 polyclonal samples.

To note about this clone: The antigen it recognizes is unknown. It has no much larger one-base neighbor in the sample; base qualities were not kept.

Participants were included only if at least one PBMC sample before ART initiation and at least two post-ART samples were available. All participants with HIV were treated in the United States of America. Cryopreserved samples of about 0.95-10 million PBMC were thawed and washed before DNA extraction. At the time of the earliest PBMC sample for each participant with HIV, ages ranged from roughly 23 to 55 years. Each participant contributed PBMC samples from 1-4 timepoints before ART initiation and 2-8 timepoints after ART initiation, with a median of 7 samples. Serial HIV viral load, CD4+ T-cell count, ART history and demographic data were obtained for every participant. Genomic DNA was extracted from unsorted PBMC with a Qiagen kit on a QIAcube, with processing performed in batches of 12 samples. There are 15 amino acids in the CDR3, from cysteine to phenylalanine inclusive. Here the CDR3 DNA is all that survives: 45 bases in frame from base 1.

The immunoSEQ hsTCRB v3.0 assay was used at survey level resolution for TRB variable region sequencing. TRB sequencing targeted a depth of about 35,000-50,000 T-cell genomes per sample. Pooled TRB libraries were sequenced on an Illumina MiSeq with a v3 150-cycle kit. Regarding the original processing steps: Analysis of repertoires was carried out in R inside a reproducible Nextflow workflow spanning QC, data transformation and analysis. LymphoSeq2, an R package for AIRR-Seq data exploration, was used to implement custom analyses. After excluding a few samples that yielded fewer than 5000 total TRB sequences, some 190 HIV repertoires remained for analysis. Among the 188 retained HIV repertoires, about 60 were collected before ART initiation and 120 to 140 were collected after ART initiation. Repertoires were downsampled to 5000 TRB nucleotide sequences, with summary statistics averaged over 100 downsampling iterations. The analysis kept only TRB sequences whose CDR3 regions were at least seven amino acids long. Diversity was measured with a Shannon entropy-derived clonality score and the Gini coefficient. Repertoire networks linked the top 5000 CDR3 amino acid sequences whenever two sequences differed by an edit distance of one. GLIPH2 predicted antigen specificity groups and MHC restriction for TRB CDR3 amino acid sequences. To flag known CMV, EBV, HIV or tissue antigen associations, CDR3 amino acid sequences were matched against VDJdb and McPAS-TCR. Pre-ART, post-ART and control groups were compared with Wilcoxon signed-rank tests and Holm-Bonferroni correction. Here the immuneACCESS table is served through TCRdb, limited to in-frame sequences with V and J called. Missing clones are a known gap in these copies; in checked studies unresolved V genes cover under half, and the rest lacks a known reason. That table furnishes V, J and clone size, whereas the DNA furnished D and trimming. The sample table records tens of thousands of clones; around three quarters of these occur just once. The ten largest make up roughly 7.5% of the sample.

Broad study findings and their caveats: The repertoire was dominated across all time points by expanded TRB clones identified before ART initiation, although this dominance was seen to fluctuate and to decrease in many PLHIV after ART. Inferences about post-ART repertoire changes were limited because no data were available on ART adherence, viral resistance or therapy changes. Because PBMC availability was limited, only the TCR beta chain was sequenced, with no alpha chain pairing. The samples span the years 2004 to 2017, and the ART regimens used at that time may not be as effective as current regimens. A significant increase in TRB diversity was found to be associated with ART initiation, although TRB diversity was observed to remain significantly below that of transplant donor controls even after long-term ART. Because pre-ART samples had limited cell numbers, profiling was done on unsorted PBMC rather than on sorted CD4+ and CD8+ T cells. HIV repertoires had narrower CDR3 length ranges than controls, and the network structure suggested an antigen-experienced repertoire that shifted only slightly toward naive after ART.

The receptor chain draws on TRBV21-1 and TRBJ2-7. TRBV21-1 is termed a pseudogene. Sequenced material: unsorted PBMCs, taken 0.3 years after starting antiretroviral therapy. This sequence was found in a man aged 40-50 years with HIV. CDR3 loop: CASSKARWRTYEQYF. The DNA sequence reads TGTGCCAGCAGCAAAGCGCGCTGGCGGACGTACGAGCAGTACTTC.